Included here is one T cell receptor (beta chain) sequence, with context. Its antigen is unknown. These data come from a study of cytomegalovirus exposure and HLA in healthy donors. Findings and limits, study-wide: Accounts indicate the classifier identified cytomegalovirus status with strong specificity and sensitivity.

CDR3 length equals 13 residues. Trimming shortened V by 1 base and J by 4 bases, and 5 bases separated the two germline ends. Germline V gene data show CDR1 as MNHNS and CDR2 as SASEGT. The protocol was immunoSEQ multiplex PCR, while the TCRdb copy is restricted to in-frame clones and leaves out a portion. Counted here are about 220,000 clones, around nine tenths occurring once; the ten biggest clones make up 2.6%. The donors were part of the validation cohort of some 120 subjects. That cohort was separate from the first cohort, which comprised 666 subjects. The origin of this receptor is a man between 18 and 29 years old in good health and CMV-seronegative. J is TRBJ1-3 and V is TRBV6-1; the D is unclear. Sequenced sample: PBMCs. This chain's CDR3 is CASSEVRGNTIYF. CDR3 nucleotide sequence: TGTGCCAGCAGTGAAGTGCGGGGAAACACCATATATTTT.